This passage covers 21 T cell receptor beta chains from one sample sequenced in a study of T cells in women clearing cervical HPV infection listed by TCRdb under 2018. The library was made by the immunoSEQ multiplex PCR assay. Not all clones reach the TCRdb copy of this immuneACCESS table, which keeps in-frame sequences only. Checked studies attribute under half of the gap to unresolved V genes and leave the rest unexplained. The table for this sample records over 15,000 clones. Jointly, the top ten make up approximately 12% of the sample. Source material: blood buffy coat. These receptor sequences come from a woman aged 18-70 years with a cervical HPV16 infection that either progressed to CIN3+ or cleared (not recorded which).

Concerning this clone itself: The CDR3 end lies 3 residues beyond the end of the read and is filled in from the germline J gene. The V and J genes are TRBV5-1 and TRBJ2-5; 8 bases map to TRBD1. Trimming took 1 base from V and 2 from J; bases not matched to a gene: 10. CDR3 length equals 17 residues. Looked up from germline, CDR1 is SGHRS and CDR2 is YFSETQ. CDR3 sequence reads: CASSLHQGARGQETQYF. The DNA read from the CDR3 is TGCGCCAGCAGCTTGCACCAGGGGGCGCGGGGTCAAGAGACC. The full variable domain, rest sourced from reference TRBV5-1 and TRBJ2-5, is KAGVTQTPRYLIKTRGQQVTLSCSPISGHRSVSWYQQTPGQGLQFLFEYFSETQRNKGNFPGRFSGRQFSNSRSEMNVSTLELGDSALYLCASSLHQGARGQETQYFGPGTRLLVL.

This clone is medium-sized by frequency. The sequence runs out 3 residues before the end of the CDR3; the remainder is reconstructed from the germline J gene. The chain recombines TRBV27 with TRBJ1-2; a weak D match, TRBD1 (5 bases). V shed 4 bases and J shed 3 bases, with 6 bases lying between them. Germline CDR1 reads MNHEY; CDR2 reads SMNVEV (reference sequence). This CDR3 is 12 amino acids long. This CDR3 is CASSSRDYGYTF. CDR3 DNA, as far as it was read: TGTGCCAGCAGTTCCAGGGACTATGGC.

About this clone: The read is 3 residues too short to cover the CDR3 end, so that end is filled in from the germline J gene. V is TRBV6-2 or TRBV6-3 and J is TRBJ1-3, with 7 bases lining up with TRBD1. CDR1 and CDR2 from the germline V gene are MNHEY and SVGEGT. Trimming cost V 7 bases and J 1 base; bases outside gene matches: 10. The CDR3 runs to 16 residues. The CDR3 bases that were read are TGTGCCAGCAATCCCACGGGACAGTTATCTGGAAACACC. Translating it yields CASNPTGQLSGNT. The entire CDR3 reads CASNPTGQLSGNTIYF.

On this clone itself: The read stops 3 residues short of the end of the CDR3; the missing end is completed from the germline J gene. The V and J genes are TRBV2 and TRBJ1-2; D is ambiguous. The germline V gene has CDR1 SNHLY and CDR2 FYNNEI. The CDR3 length is 15 residues. Trimming removed 3 bases from V and 4 bases from J, with 15 bases in between. Incomplete CDR3 DNA: TGTGCCAGCAGTGACGTATCCCGCCCGGTCTATGGC. Translated, it gives CASSDVSRPVYG. The CDR3 as a whole reads CASSDVSRPVYGYTF.

As for this clone: Sequencing ends 3 residues short of the CDR3 end; the germline J gene provides the rest. V gene TRBV2 combines with J gene TRBJ2-7; no firm D call. Per the germline V gene, CDR1 is SNHLY and CDR2 is FYNNEI. Trimming pared 4 bases from V and 5 bases from J, leaving 15 bases between. CDR3 length equals 14 residues. The CDR3 bases that were read are TGTGCCAGCAGTGCAGAGAGGAGAAGCGACGAG. This translates into CASSAERRSDE. The whole CDR3 reads CASSAERRSDEQYF.

On this clone itself: The read halts 3 residues ahead of the CDR3 end, with the missing end drawn from the germline J gene. The chain is built from TRBV2 and TRBJ1-1; D is possibly TRBD1 (6 bases). The CDR3 runs to 13 residues. Trimming took 7 bases from V and 4 from J, leaving 13 bases between them. Looked up from germline, CDR1 is SNHLY and CDR2 is FYNNEI. CDR3: CASTVDSATEAFF. CDR3 DNA, as far as it was read: TGTGCCAGCACTGTGGACAGTGCCACTGAA.

This chain's CDR3 is CASSYSGFRDNEQFF. The CDR3 DNA, read in part, is TGTGCCAGCAGTTACTCAGGGTTTAGAGACAATGAG. The chain joins TRBV6-2 or TRBV6-3 to TRBJ2-1; D is uncertain. The read ends 3 residues before the CDR3 terminus; that terminus is restored from the germline J gene. CDR3 length: 15 amino acids. Germline V lookup: CDR1 MNHEY, CDR2 SVGEGT. V was trimmed by 0 bases and J by 5 bases, leaving 11 bases between them.

About this clone: Read sequence stops 3 residues before the CDR3 end, and the germline J gene provides the missing end. The chain links TRBV5-6 to TRBJ1-1; D is possibly TRBD1 (5 bases). The CDR3 is made up of 13 amino acids. The ends were cut back, 2 bases at V and 5 bases at J, with 10 bases in the middle. Per the germline V gene, CDR1 is SGHDT and CDR2 is YYEEEE. The covered CDR3 bases are TGTGCCAGCAGCTTTGGGGGGAAGACTGAA. It codes for CASSFGGKTE. Given in full, the CDR3 is CASSFGGKTEAFF.

The CDR3 region is CASNRGTGGANRPGANVLTF. CDR3 DNA (partial): TGTGCCAGTAACCGGGGGACAGGGGGCGCCAATAGGCCTGGGGCCAACGTC. This chain uses TRBV19 with TRBJ2-6; 12 bases are a match to TRBD1. The CDR3 is cut off 3 residues early in the read; its end comes from the germline J gene. This CDR3 spans 20 amino acids. Germline CDR1 LNHDA, CDR2 SQIVND (reference sequence). V shed 7 bases, J shed 2 bases, and the junction held 15 bases outside the gene matches.

Points on this clone: From the germline J gene comes the end of the CDR3, since the read stops 3 residues before it. This chain joins TRBV7-9 and TRBJ2-5; D gene uncertain. CDR3 length: 14 residues. Looked up from germline, CDR1 is SEHNR and CDR2 is FQNEAQ (reference sequence). Trimming cost V 2 bases and J 5 bases, with 12 bases left between them. CDR3 in amino acids: CASSLLQSSETQYF. Partial CDR3 DNA: TGTGCCAGCAGCTTACTACAGTCCAGCGAGACC.

Worth noting for this clone: The read ends 3 residues before the CDR3 terminus; that terminus is restored from the germline J gene. J is TRBJ2-2 and V is TRBV11-3; unclear D gene. Trimming removed 0 bases from V and 4 bases from J, with 6 bases in between. Germline V gene data show CDR1 as SGHNT and CDR2 as YENEEA. The CDR3 totals 14 residues. The CDR3 bases that were read are TGTGCCAGCAGCTTAGATCCCCGCACCGGGGAG. Its protein is CASSLDPRTGE. The whole CDR3 is CASSLDPRTGELFF.

For this clone: The read falls 3 residues short of the CDR3 end, and the missing part is taken from the germline J gene. The rearrangement links TRBV5-1 to TRBJ2-7; TRBD2 matches at 7 bases. Germline CDR1 reads SGHRS; CDR2 reads YFSETQ. J gave up 2 bases and V 6 bases, and 5 bases lay outside the gene matches. The CDR3 has 13 residues. The sequenced part of the CDR3 DNA is TGCGCCAGCAAGGTTGCGGGAGCCTACGAG. Protein sequence: CASKVAGAYE. The CDR3 reads in full as CASKVAGAYEQYF.

Note on this clone: From the germline J gene comes the end of the CDR3, since the read stops 3 residues before it. The chain uses TRBV20-1 and TRBJ1-3; D is perhaps TRBD1 (5 bases). The CDR3 consists of 14 residues. Trimming took 3 bases from V and 2 from J, leaving 11 bases between them. Per germline, CDR1 DFQATT and CDR2 SNEGSKA (reference sequence). The part of the CDR3 DNA that was read is TGCAGTGCTAGTATTCGAGGGGCTGGAAACACC. Amino acids: CSASIRGAGNT. In full, the CDR3 is CSASIRGAGNTIYF.

With respect to this clone: The read halts 3 residues ahead of the CDR3 end, with the missing end drawn from the germline J gene. The chain is built from TRBV5-1 and TRBJ2-3; no clear D gene. Germline assignment: CDR1 SGHRS and CDR2 YFSETQ. The CDR3 is 14 residues long. The V and J ends lost 0 bases and 2 bases respectively, with 7 bases between them. The CDR3 spells CASSLEQYTDTQYF. The DNA read from the CDR3 is TGCGCCAGCAGCTTGGAGCAATACACAGATACG.

Worth noting for this clone: The sequence runs out 3 residues before the end of the CDR3; the remainder is reconstructed from the germline J gene. This sequence joins TRBV15 and TRBJ2-5, with TRBD2 identical over 8 bases. V lost 8 bases and J lost 2; bases outside the gene matches: 13. The germline gives CDR1 LNHNV, CDR2 YYDKDF (reference sequence). This CDR3 contains 16 residues. The sequenced CDR3 bases are TGTGCCACCTCCTACTCCGCGGGGGGAGAACAAGAGACC. Amino acids: CATSYSAGGEQET. The entire CDR3 protein is CATSYSAGGEQETQYF.

The CDR3 DNA, read in part, is TGCGCCACACAATGGGACAGGGGCCACGAG. Translation gives CATQWDRGHE. The entire CDR3 protein reads CATQWDRGHEQYF. The chain carries TRBV23-1 and TRBJ2-7, with 10 bases that match TRBD1. The read terminates 3 residues before the CDR3 end, so the remaining end is supplied by the germline J gene. TRBV23-1 is an ORF for which the function is uncertain. The V segment lost 10 bases and the J segment 5 bases; nucleotides outside the gene matches: 8. CDR3 size: 13 residues.

Note on this clone: The read stops 3 residues short of the end of the CDR3; the missing end is completed from the germline J gene. This chain connects TRBV7-2 to TRBJ1-1; TRBD1 might be the D (5 bases). CDR3 length equals 13 residues. Germline CDR1 and CDR2: SGHTA and FQGNSA. The CDR3 sequence: CASSFRTGTSAFF. The covered CDR3 bases are TGTGCCAGCAGCTTTAGAACCGGGACTAGC.

As to this clone: From the germline J gene comes the end of the CDR3, since the read stops 3 residues before it. The rearrangement joins TRBV29-1 to TRBJ2-2; TRBD2 matches at 7 bases. The CDR3 runs 14 residues. The germline V gene encodes CDR1 SQVTM and CDR2 ANQGSEA. V was clipped by 1 base and J by 1 base; unmatched bases: 0. The CDR3 bases that were read are TGCAGCGTTGAAGGGACTAGGAACACCGGGGAG. Its translation: CSVEGTRNTGE. The full CDR3 reads CSVEGTRNTGELFF.

As for this clone: The read stops 3 residues short of the end of the CDR3; the missing end is completed from the germline J gene. The chain has TRBV29-1 and TRBJ2-1; tentatively, D is TRBD1 (6 bases). Per the germline V gene, CDR1 is SQVTM and CDR2 is ANQGSEA. CDR3 length equals 12 residues. V was clipped by 3 bases and J by 7 bases, with 10 bases between them. The CDR3: CSVDGTTNEQFF. The DNA read from the CDR3 is TGCAGCGTTGATGGGACAACAAATGAG.

As for this clone: The read halts 3 residues ahead of the CDR3 end, with the missing end drawn from the germline J gene. The V and J genes are TRBV5-5 and TRBJ1-2; D might be TRBD1 (5 bases). This CDR3 is built from 14 residues. CDR1 and CDR2 from the germline V gene are SGHKS and YYEKEE (reference sequence). CDR3 DNA (partial): TGTGCCAGCAGCCTGGGCGGCAGGGCAAAGGGC. Residues: CASSLGGRAKG. The full CDR3 protein reads CASSLGGRAKGYTF.

To note about this clone: Read coverage stops 3 residues before the CDR3 terminus; the germline J gene supplies the remainder. J is TRBJ2-7 and V is TRBV11-1; D perhaps matches TRBD2 (6 bases). Deletions cut 1 base from V and 6 bases from J, with 13 bases between. The CDR3 consists of 14 residues. Germline V gene lookup returns CDR1 SGHAT and CDR2 FQDESV (reference sequence). The part of the CDR3 DNA that was read is TGTGCCAGCAGCTTAGGGACTACAGAACGCGAG. Amino acids: CASSLGTTERE. The full CDR3 reads CASSLGTTEREQYF.